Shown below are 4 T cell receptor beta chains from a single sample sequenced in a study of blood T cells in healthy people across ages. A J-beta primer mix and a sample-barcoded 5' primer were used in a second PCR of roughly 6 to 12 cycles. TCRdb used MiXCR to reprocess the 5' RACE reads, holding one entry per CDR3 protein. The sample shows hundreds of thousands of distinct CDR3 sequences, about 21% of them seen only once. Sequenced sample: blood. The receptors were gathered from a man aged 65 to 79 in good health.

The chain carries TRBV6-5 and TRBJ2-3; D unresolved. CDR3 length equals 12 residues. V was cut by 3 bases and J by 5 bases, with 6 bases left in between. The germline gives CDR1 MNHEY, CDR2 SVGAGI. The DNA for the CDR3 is TGTGCCAGCAGTTATATAAAAGATACGCAGTATTTT. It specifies CASSYIKDTQYF.

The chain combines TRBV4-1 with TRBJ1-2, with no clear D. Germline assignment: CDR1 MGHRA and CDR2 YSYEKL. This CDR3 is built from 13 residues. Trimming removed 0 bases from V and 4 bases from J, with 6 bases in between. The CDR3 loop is CASSQEGFYGYTF. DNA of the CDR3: TGCGCCAGCAGCCAAGAGGGCTTCTATGGCTACACCTTC.

The CDR3 spells CASSHPGLASREQYF. In nucleotides, the CDR3 is TGTGCCAGCAGTCACCCGGGACTAGCCTCCCGCGAGCAGTACTTC. The chain links TRBV3-1 to TRBJ2-7; 9 bases are shared with TRBD2. V was pared by 6 bases and J by 6 bases, with 12 bases of the junction left unmatched. The CDR3 has 15 residues. Germline V gives CDR1 LGHDT, CDR2 YNNKEL (reference sequence).

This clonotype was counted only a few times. The CDR3 DNA reads TGTGCCAGCAGTTTAGTCGGGACAGGGGGCCTGACTTTCTATGGCTACACCTTC. It is translated as CASSLVGTGGLTFYGYTF. The chain links TRBV12-3 or TRBV12-4 to TRBJ1-2; 12 bases align to TRBD1. The CDR3 is made up of 18 amino acids. The trim removed 1 base at V and 4 bases at J, leaving 10 bases unmatched.